This TCR beta chain was identified in a study of human T cells and chemical hapten exposure (TCRdb year 2021). About the full investigation: For sensitization, 2% DPC in acetone was applied to a 2 cm by 2 cm area of upper inner arm skin. Libraries were combined into a pool for sequencing, and differences in TCR yield between samples came mainly from small differences in library volumes within the pool. Weekly therapeutic DPC doses were additionally applied to the scalp of patients throughout the approximately 25-week study period. Blood samples were taken from patients before sensitization (week 0) and then at 2, 6 and about 24 weeks after DPC sensitization. The patient cohort, mostly female, included alopecia areata with under or over 50% scalp involvement, alopecia totalis and alopecia universalis. Patch tests used Finn chambers with 0.01% DPC on the upper back, scored after 6 days by International Contact Dermatitis Research Group standards. This study followed changes in the peripheral blood TCR repertoire in vivo during primary and secondary sensitization of alopecia patients to the hapten diphenylcyclopropenone (DPC). Blood for TCR sequencing was provided by twenty-nine alopecia patients at one to four time points (pre-sensitization, 2, 6 and 24 weeks). Overall study results and their limits: DPC sensitization did not change the number of TCRs with a frequency above 1 in 1000, and there was no evidence of changes in global repertoire structure. Repeated subsampling changed both the strength of the expansion versus patch-test correlation and the threshold at which the correlation became significant. Compared with pre-sensitization or healthy control sets, expanded TCRs formed significantly more large CDR3 similarity clusters, which is consistent with antigen-driven responses. Patch test score correlated positively with the number of PT1 expanded TCRs, reaching significance at thresholds 8, 16 and 32 but not at 4. Because every patient had alopecia, a presumed autoimmune disease, the patients' immune response might differ from that of healthy individuals.

In light of the paper, this sample's time point label describes: pre-sensitization, week 0. Read against the paper, the sample's treatment or condition label means: therapeutic diphenylcyclopropenone sensitization with weekly scalp DPC. At each patch-test visit, blood was drawn before the patch test was applied. To be eligible, patients had to be aged 18 to 70, diagnosed with alopecia and judged suitable for DPC therapy, while pregnant patients were excluded. Total RNA was extracted from unfractionated whole blood collected in Tempus Blood RNA tubes. The V end loses 1 base and the J end loses 8 bases, and a stretch of 12 bases separates them. The CDR3 spans 14 residues, from the cysteine through the phenylalanine. The DNA shown is the 42-base CDR3, in frame from base 1. For CDR1 and CDR2, the germline V gene lists SGHRS and YFSETQ. Receptor libraries were prepared by RACE. The instrument was a NextSeq 500. Library preparation attached unique molecular identifiers to individual cDNA molecules for quantitative, reproducible TCR counting. For every blood RNA sample, sequencing covered both the TCR alpha and TCR beta chains. On the authors' methods: A median of about 100,000 TCRs per sample was observed, with a range of about 23,224 to 750,000. V, J and CDR3 annotation of the TCR reads was carried out using the Decombinator software suite. To make PS versus PT1 abundance plots, every sample was subsampled to the same number of TCRs (28,000). TCRs were defined as expanded if absent before sensitization and observed at least eight times at the 2-week time point. TCRdb reran the public reads through fastp at Q25 and MiXCR, keeping productive beta chains. One record per CDR3 amino acid sequence lists the most common genes and DNA. TCRdb, not the authors, supplied the V and J calls. In this sample the table shows some 330,000 distinct CDR3 sequences, about 5% of which occur a single time. Together, the top ten hold less than 9% of the sample.

Ten or more counts support this clonotype. Its antigen remains undetermined. There are no base qualities to consult, and no much larger clone falls within one base. Recombination linked TRBV5-1 to TRBJ1-4; the D gene remains uncertain. The receptor's source is a young woman with alopecia areata. Some clones in this sample may be carry-over from other donors' samples. The sample here was whole blood, taken in connection with sensitization to the hapten diphenylcyclopropenone (DPC). Here is the DNA: TGCGCCAGCAGCTTGTCAACCGGGAGGGAAAAACTGTTTTTT. It translates as CASSLSTGREKLFF.